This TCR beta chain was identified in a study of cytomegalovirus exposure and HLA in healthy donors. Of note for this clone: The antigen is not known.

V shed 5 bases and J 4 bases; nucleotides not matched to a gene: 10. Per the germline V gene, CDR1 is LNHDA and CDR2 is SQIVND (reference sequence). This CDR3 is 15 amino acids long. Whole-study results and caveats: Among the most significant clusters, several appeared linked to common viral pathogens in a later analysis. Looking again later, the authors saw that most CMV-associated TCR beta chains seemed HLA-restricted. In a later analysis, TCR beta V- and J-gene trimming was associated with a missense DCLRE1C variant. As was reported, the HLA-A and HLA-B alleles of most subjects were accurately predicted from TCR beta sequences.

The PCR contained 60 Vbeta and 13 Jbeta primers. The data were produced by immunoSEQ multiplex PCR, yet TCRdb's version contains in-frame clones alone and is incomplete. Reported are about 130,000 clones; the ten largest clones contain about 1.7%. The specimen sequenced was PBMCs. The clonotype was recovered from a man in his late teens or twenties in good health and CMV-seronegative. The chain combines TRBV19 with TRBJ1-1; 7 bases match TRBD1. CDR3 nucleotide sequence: TGTGCCAGTAGTTCCAGGGGGTTTGGTGGCACTGAAGCTTTCTTT. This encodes CASSSRGFGGTEAFF.